The 8 T cell receptor beta chains below all came from one sample that was sequenced in a study of T cells in Graves' hyperthyroidism and ophthalmopathy. Regions amplified from RNA transcripts were the TCR beta CDR3 regions. First-round RT-PCR targeting the TCR CDR3 was performed with the HTBI primer set. TCRdb re-analysed the multiplex PCR reads in MiXCR, keeping a single row per CDR3 protein. The sample lists over 650,000 distinct CDR3 sequences, approximately 16% seen once, with under 10% in the top ten. The sequenced sample was blood. These receptors all stem from a man aged 18 to 29 with Graves' hyperthyroidism.

This clonotype has ten or more counts. This chain uses TRBV29-1 with TRBJ2-3; D unclear. Trimming removed 6 bases from V and 2 bases from J, with 12 bases in between. Germline V gene sequence: CDR1 SQVTM, CDR2 ANQGSEA. This CDR3 comprises 13 residues. CDR3: CSVTGSFTDTQYF. DNA for the CDR3: TGCAGCGTGACCGGGTCCTTCACAGATACGCAGTATTTT.

CDR3 loop: CSARRLRIGNQPQHF. CDR3 nucleotides: TGCAGTGCTAGGAGACTTAGGATCGGCAATCAGCCCCAGCATTTT. The rearrangement links TRBV20-1 to TRBJ1-5; the D is unclear. Trimming removed 3 bases from V and 2 bases from J, with 14 bases in between. CDR1 DFQATT and CDR2 SNEGSKA come from the germline V gene (reference sequence). The CDR3 runs to 15 residues.

The table lists this clonotype with many counts. The gene calls are TRBV9 and TRBJ2-5, with D tentatively TRBD1 (6 bases). Germline V gives CDR1 SGDLS, CDR2 YYNGEE. The length of the CDR3 is 14 residues. V was shortened by 7 bases and J by 2 bases, with 15 bases between the two germline ends. The CDR3 DNA reads TGTGCCAGCGGTTTGGGCAGGGGACAAGAGACCCAGTACTTC. Its translation: CASGLGRGQETQYF.

The table lists this clonotype with many counts. This rearrangement joins TRBV5-1 to TRBJ1-1; possibly TRBD1 for D (5 bases). Trimming removed 4 bases at V and 0 bases at J, with 16 bases between. From germline, CDR1 is SGHRS and CDR2 YFSETQ. This CDR3 region has 16 residues. CDR3 loop: CASSEKLTAMNTEAFF. CDR3 DNA sequence: TGCGCCAGCAGCGAAAAATTGACAGCCATGAACACTGAAGCTTTCTTT.

This clonotype was counted many times. The chain links TRBV11-2 to TRBJ2-3; D not certain. V was pared by 3 bases and J by 2 bases, with 6 bases between. Germline V gene data show CDR1 as SGHAT and CDR2 as FQNNGV. The CDR3 has 13 residues. CDR3 amino acids: CASSFDATDTQYF. CDR3 DNA: TGTGCCAGCAGCTTTGACGCCACAGATACGCAGTATTTT.

The rearrangement joins TRBV6-5 to TRBJ2-1; D possibly corresponds to TRBD2 (7 bases). CDR1 is MNHEY, CDR2 SVGAGI, per germline. The CDR3 loop spans 19 amino acids. V was trimmed by 2 bases and J by 7 bases, leaving 27 bases between them. DNA for the CDR3: TGTGCCAGCAGTTACAGGGCGGATAGGGGGGGTTTTCGAGGGAATGAGCAGTTCTTC. This gives the protein CASSYRADRGGFRGNEQFF.

This clonotype was seen at least ten times. The rearrangement links TRBV30 to TRBJ2-7; perhaps TRBD2 as D (6 bases). CDR3 length equals 14 residues. Germline CDR1 reads GTSNPN; CDR2 reads SVGIG (reference sequence). V was trimmed by 1 base and J by 1 base, leaving 11 bases between them. In nucleotides, the CDR3 is TGTGCCTGGAGTGGAGGCGCGGGGTCCTACGAGCAGTACTTC. As protein: CAWSGGAGSYEQYF.

The V gene is TRBV4-1, the J gene TRBJ1-5; D ambiguous. The CDR3 is 14 residues long. Germline CDR1 MGHRA, CDR2 YSYEKL. Between the trimmed V and J ends, which lost 4 bases and 3 bases, there was a span of 10 bases. The CDR3 here is CASSPPEINQPQHF. The CDR3 nucleotides read TGCGCCAGCAGCCCCCCAGAGATCAATCAGCCCCAGCATTTT.